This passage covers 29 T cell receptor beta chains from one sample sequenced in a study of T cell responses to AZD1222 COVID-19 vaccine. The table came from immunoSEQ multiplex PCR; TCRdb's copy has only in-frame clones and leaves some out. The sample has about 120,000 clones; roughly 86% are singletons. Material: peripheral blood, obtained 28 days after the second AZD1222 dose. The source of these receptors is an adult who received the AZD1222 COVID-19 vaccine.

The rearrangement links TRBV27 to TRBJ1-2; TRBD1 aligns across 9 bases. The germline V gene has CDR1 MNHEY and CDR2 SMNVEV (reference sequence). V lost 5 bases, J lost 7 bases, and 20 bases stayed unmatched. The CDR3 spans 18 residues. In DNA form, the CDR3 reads TGTGCCAGCAGTCCCTTAGGACAGGGGAGTGCGGGTTTAAGTGGCTACACCTTC. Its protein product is CASSPLGQGSAGLSGYTF.

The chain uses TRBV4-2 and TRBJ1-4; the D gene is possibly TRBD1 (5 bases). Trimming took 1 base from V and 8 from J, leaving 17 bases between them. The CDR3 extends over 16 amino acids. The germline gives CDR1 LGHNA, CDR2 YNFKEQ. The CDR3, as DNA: TGTGCCAGCAGCCAAGGAATAGGGCAGGGTAGGGAAAAACTGTTTTTT. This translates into CASSQGIGQGREKLFF.

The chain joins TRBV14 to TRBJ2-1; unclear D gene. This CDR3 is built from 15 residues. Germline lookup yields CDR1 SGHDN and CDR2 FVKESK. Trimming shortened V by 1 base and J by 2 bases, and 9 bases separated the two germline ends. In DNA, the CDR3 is TGTGCCAGCAGCCAAGTGAAACGGACCTACAATGAGCAGTTCTTC. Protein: CASSQVKRTYNEQFF.

In DNA form, the CDR3 reads TGCGCCAGCAGCTTTCAGACAGGGAGCTCCTACGAGCAGTACTTC. Protein sequence: CASSFQTGSSYEQYF. The genes are TRBV5-1 and TRBJ2-7; 7 bases fit TRBD1. CDR1 is SGHRS, CDR2 YFSETQ, per germline. The CDR3 sequence is 15 residues long. Trimming took 2 bases from V and 0 from J; bases not matched to a gene: 5.

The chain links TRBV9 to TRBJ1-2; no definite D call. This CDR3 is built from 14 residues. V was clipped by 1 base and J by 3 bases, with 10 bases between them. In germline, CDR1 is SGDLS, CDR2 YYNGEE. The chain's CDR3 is CASSVNDGDYGYTF. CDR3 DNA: TGTGCCAGCAGCGTAAATGACGGTGACTATGGCTACACCTTC.

CDR3: CASTSAGGAEAFF. The CDR3 nucleotides read TGTGCCAGTACCTCGGCGGGGGGCGCTGAAGCTTTCTTT. The J gene is TRBJ1-1, the V gene TRBV19; D may be TRBD1 (6 bases). Germline V gene data show CDR1 as LNHDA and CDR2 as SQIVND (reference sequence). V dropped 7 bases and J dropped 6 bases, with 15 bases sitting between them. The CDR3 has 13 amino acids.

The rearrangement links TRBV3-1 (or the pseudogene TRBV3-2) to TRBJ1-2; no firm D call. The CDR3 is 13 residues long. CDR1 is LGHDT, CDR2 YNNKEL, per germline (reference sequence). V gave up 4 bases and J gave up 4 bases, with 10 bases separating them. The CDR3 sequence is CASSLGLVYGYTF. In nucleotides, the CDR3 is TGTGCCAGCAGCCTAGGGCTGGTCTATGGCTACACCTTC.

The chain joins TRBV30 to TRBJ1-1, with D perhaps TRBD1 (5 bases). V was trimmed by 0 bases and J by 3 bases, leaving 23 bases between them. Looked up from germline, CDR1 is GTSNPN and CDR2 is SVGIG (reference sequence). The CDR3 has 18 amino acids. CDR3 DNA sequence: TGTGCCTGGAGTGTACCTGGGGGAAGCGGGCAATGGGACACTGAAGCTTTCTTT. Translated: CAWSVPGGSGQWDTEAFF.

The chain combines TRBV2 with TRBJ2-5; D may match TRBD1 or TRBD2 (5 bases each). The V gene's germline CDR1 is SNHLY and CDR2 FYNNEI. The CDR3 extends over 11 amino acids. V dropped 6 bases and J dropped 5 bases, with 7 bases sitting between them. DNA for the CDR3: TGTGCCAGCAGCGAGGGGGAGACCCAGTACTTC. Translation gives CASSEGETQYF.

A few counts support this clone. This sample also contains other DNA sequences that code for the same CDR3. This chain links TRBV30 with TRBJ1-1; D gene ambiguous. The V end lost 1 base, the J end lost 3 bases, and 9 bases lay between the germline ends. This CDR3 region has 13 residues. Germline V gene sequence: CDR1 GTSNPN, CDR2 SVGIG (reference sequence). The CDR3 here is CAWSEGSHTEAFF. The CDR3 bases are TGTGCCTGGAGTGAGGGCAGCCACACTGAAGCTTTCTTT.

CDR3 nucleotides: TGTGCCAGCAGCTGGGGACAGAAACTGTTTTTT. Translated, it gives CASSWGQKLFF. This chain connects TRBV13 to TRBJ1-4; 7 bases align to TRBD1. The CDR3 is 11 amino acids. Germline loops: CDR1 PRHDT, CDR2 FYEKMQ (reference sequence). J lost 11 bases, V lost 4 bases, and 1 base had no gene match. Filled out from reference TRBV13 and TRBJ1-4, the complete variable domain reads AAGVIQSPRHLIKEKRETATLKCYPIPRHDTVYWYQQGPGQDPQFLISFYEKMQSDKGSIPDRFSAQQFSDYHSELNMSSLELGDSALYFCASSWGQKLFFGSGTQLSVL.

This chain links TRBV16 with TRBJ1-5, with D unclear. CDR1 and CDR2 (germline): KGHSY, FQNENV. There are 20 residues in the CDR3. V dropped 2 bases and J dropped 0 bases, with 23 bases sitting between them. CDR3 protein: CASSQDAQTAILYSNQPQHF. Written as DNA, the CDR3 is TGTGCCAGCAGCCAAGACGCTCAGACGGCGATACTTTATAGCAATCAGCCCCAGCATTTT. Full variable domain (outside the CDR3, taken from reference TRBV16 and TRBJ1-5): GEEVAQTPKHLVRGEGQKAKLYCAPIKGHSYVFWYQQVLKNEFKFLISFQNENVFDETGMPKERFSAKCLPNSPCSLEIQATKLEDSAVYFCASSQDAQTAILYSNQPQHFGDGTRLSIL.

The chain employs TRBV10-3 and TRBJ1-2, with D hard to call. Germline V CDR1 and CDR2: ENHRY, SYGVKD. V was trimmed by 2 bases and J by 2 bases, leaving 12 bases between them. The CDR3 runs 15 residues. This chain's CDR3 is CAISERQPENYGYTF. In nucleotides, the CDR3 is TGTGCCATCAGTGAGAGGCAGCCCGAGAACTATGGCTACACCTTC.

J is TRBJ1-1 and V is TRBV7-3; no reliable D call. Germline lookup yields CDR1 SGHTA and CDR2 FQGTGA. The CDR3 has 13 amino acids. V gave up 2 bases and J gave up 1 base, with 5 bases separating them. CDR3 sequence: CASSLGKNTEAFF. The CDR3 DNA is TGTGCCAGCAGCTTAGGGAAGAACACTGAAGCTTTCTTT.

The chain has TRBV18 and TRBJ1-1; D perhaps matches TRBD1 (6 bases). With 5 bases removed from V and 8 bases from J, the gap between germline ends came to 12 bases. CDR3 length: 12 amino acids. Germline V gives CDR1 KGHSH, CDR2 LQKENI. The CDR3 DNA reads TGTGCCAGCTCATCGAGGGGACAAGAAGCTTTCTTT. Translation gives CASSSRGQEAFF.

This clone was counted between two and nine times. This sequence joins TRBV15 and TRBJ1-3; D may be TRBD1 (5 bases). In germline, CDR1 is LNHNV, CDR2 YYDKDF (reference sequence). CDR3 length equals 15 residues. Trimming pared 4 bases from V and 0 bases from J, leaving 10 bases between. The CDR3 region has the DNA TGTGCCACCAGCATGGACATCCACTCTGGAAACACCATATATTTT. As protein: CATSMDIHSGNTIYF.

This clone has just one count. The CDR3 spells CASQSSYNEQFF. The CDR3 DNA reads TGTGCCAGCCAAAGCTCCTACAATGAGCAGTTCTTC. V gene TRBV30 combines with J gene TRBJ2-1; D is unresolved. Germline V gene sequence: CDR1 GTSNPN, CDR2 SVGIG (reference sequence). The V gene lost 8 bases and the J gene lost 0 bases, with 8 bases spanning the gap. The CDR3 covers 12 residues.

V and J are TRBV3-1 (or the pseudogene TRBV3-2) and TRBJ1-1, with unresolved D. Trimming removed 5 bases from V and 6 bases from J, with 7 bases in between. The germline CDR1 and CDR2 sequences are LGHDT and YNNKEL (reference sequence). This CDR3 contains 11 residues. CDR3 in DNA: TGTGCCAGCAGCTCGATAGCTGAAGCTTTCTTT. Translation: CASSSIAEAFF.

The CDR3 protein is CASNLTPTNEKLFF. CDR3 bases: TGTGCCAGCAACCTGACACCAACTAATGAAAAACTGTTTTTT. The chain uses TRBV6-5 and TRBJ1-4; D call uncertain. V lost 7 bases and J 0 bases, leaving 9 bases between the germline ends. CDR3 length: 14 residues. CDR1 is MNHEY and CDR2 is SVGAGI in the germline V gene.

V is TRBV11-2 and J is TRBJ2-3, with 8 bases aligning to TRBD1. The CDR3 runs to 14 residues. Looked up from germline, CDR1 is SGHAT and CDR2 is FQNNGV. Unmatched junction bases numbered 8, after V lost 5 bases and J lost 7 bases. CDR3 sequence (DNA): TGTGCCAGCAGCCCACAGGGGGGCTTAAATACGCAGTATTTT. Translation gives CASSPQGGLNTQYF. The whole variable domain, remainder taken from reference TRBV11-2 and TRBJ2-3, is EAGVAQSPRYKIIEKRQSVAFWCNPISGHATLYWYQQILGQGPKLLIQFQNNGVVDDSQLPKDRFSAERLKGVDSTLKIQPAKLEDSAVYLCASSPQGGLNTQYFGPGTRLTVL.

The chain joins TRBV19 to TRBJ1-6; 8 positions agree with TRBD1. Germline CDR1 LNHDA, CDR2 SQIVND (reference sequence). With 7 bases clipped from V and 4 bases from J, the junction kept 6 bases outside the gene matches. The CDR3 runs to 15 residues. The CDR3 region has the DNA TGTGCCAGTAAGATGACAGGGGTGTATAATTCACCCCTCCACTTT. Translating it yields CASKMTGVYNSPLHF.

This CDR3 reads CASSYSGTLYEQYF. CDR3 nucleotide sequence: TGTGCCAGCAGCTACTCCGGGACACTTTACGAGCAGTACTTC. The gene calls are TRBV11-2 and TRBJ2-7; tentative D call: TRBD1 (6 bases). The germline V and J ends were trimmed by 4 bases and 4 bases, with 14 bases remaining between them. Germline assignment: CDR1 SGHAT and CDR2 FQNNGV. The CDR3 extends over 14 amino acids.

This chain's CDR3 is CASSQDRAVNTEAFF. The CDR3 DNA reads TGCGCCAGCAGCCAAGACAGAGCTGTGAACACTGAAGCTTTCTTT. The gene calls are TRBV4-3 and TRBJ1-1; no firm D call. This CDR3 contains 15 residues. The germline V gene has CDR1 LGHNA and CDR2 YSLEER. V was cut by 0 bases and J by 0 bases, with 8 bases left in between.

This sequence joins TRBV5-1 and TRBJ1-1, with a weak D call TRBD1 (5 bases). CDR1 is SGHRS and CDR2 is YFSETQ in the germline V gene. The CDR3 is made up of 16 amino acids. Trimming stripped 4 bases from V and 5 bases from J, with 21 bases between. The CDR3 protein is CASSQFGRGEHTEAFF. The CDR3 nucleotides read TGCGCCAGCAGCCAATTCGGAAGGGGAGAGCATACTGAAGCTTTCTTT.

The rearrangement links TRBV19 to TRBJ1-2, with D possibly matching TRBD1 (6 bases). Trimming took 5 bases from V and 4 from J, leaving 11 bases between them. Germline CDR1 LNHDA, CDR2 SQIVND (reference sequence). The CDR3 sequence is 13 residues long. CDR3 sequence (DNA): TGTGCCAGTAGTGCACAGGGAGGCTATGGCTACACCTTC. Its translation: CASSAQGGYGYTF.

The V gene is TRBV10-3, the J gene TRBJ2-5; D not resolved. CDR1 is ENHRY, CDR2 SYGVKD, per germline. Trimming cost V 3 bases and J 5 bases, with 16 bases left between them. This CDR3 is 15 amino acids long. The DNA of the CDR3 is TGTGCCATCAGTGACCCAAGACCCGGAGTGGAGACCCAGTACTTC. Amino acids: CAISDPRPGVETQYF.

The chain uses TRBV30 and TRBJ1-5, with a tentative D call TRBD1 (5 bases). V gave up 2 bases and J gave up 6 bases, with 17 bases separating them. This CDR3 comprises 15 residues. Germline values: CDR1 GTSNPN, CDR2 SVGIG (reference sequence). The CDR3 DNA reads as TGTGCCTGGAGTCTGGGGGGGGGTTTAAGTCAGCCCCAGCATTTT. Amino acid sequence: CAWSLGGGLSQPQHF.

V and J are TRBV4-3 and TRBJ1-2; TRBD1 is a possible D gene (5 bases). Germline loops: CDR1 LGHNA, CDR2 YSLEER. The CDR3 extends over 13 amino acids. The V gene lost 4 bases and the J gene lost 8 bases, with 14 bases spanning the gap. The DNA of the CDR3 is TGCGCCAGCAGCCCGTCGGGGGGTAAGGGCTACACCTTC. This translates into CASSPSGGKGYTF.

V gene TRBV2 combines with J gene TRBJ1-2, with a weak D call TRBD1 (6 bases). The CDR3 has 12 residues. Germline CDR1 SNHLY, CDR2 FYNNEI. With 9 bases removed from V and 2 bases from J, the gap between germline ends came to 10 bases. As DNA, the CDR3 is TGTGCCAGAGGGGGAGGGAACTATGGCTACACCTTC. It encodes CARGGGNYGYTF.